One and the same sample provided the 26 T cell receptor beta chains below, sequenced in a study of T-cell memory formation after mild COVID-19. TCRdb re-derived calls from the 5' RACE reads in MiXCR, one entry per CDR3 protein. The sample lists fewer than 250,000 distinct CDR3 sequences, around 25% occurring once. Sequencing was carried out using PBMCs or a T cell subset sorted from them (not recorded which). These receptors were collected from an adult woman who had mild COVID-19 (a few samples of this study predate the infection). Cell type and time point are not known.

This clonotype was seen more than once but under ten times. This chain joins TRBV7-9 and TRBJ2-1; 11 nucleotides match TRBD2. In germline, CDR1 is SEHNR, CDR2 FQNEAQ (reference sequence). J was trimmed by 0 bases and V by 5 bases; bases with no gene match: 21. There are 22 residues in the CDR3. The CDR3 spells CASSLRQGSGRAPDSSYNEQFF. In DNA form, the CDR3 reads TGTGCCAGCAGCCTTAGGCAAGGTAGCGGGAGGGCCCCCGACAGCTCCTACAATGAGCAGTTCTTC. Variable domain in full (rest from reference TRBV7-9 and TRBJ2-1): DTGVSQNPRHKITKRGQNVTFRCDPISEHNRLYWYRQTLGQGPEFLTYFQNEAQLEKSRLLSDRFSAERPKGSFSTLEIQRTEQGDSAMYLCASSLRQGSGRAPDSSYNEQFFGPGTRLTVL.

The gene calls are TRBV2 and TRBJ1-2, with D possibly TRBD1 on 5 matching bases. Germline loops: CDR1 SNHLY, CDR2 FYNNEI. The CDR3 spans 15 residues. Trimming took off 5 bases at V and 8 bases at J, with 21 bases between the two ends. The DNA for the CDR3 is TGTGCCAGCAGTACATCTATGGGGGGAGTGGGCGGCTACACCTTC. Translating gives CASSTSMGGVGGYTF.

In its sample, this clonotype was seen a few times. This chain uses TRBV23-1 with TRBJ1-1; D is unresolved. TRBV23-1 carries the ORF label, with uncertain function. CDR3 length: 15 residues. Trimming took 6 bases from V and 1 from J, leaving 15 bases between them. Written as DNA, the CDR3 is TGCGCCAGCAGCCCCTCTCGGGTCAGGAACACTGAAGCTTTCTTT. Amino acids: CASSPSRVRNTEAFF.

This clonotype was seen many times. The J gene is TRBJ2-2, the V gene TRBV27; D ambiguous. This CDR3 has 15 residues. Germline lookup yields CDR1 MNHEY and CDR2 SMNVEV (reference sequence). The ends were cut back, 4 bases at V and 5 bases at J, with 14 bases in the middle. The CDR3 DNA reads TGTGCCAGCAGTTGGGCACCCGCAGTAACCGGGGAGCTGTTTTTT. Its protein product is CASSWAPAVTGELFF.

This clonotype was counted a few times. The V and J genes are TRBV9 and TRBJ2-3; D remains ambiguous. CDR1 and CDR2 from the germline V gene are SGDLS and YYNGEE. The length of the CDR3 is 15 residues. V lost 4 bases and J 2 bases, leaving 14 bases between the germline ends. In nucleotides, the CDR3 is TGTGCCAGCAGCTATCAGACGCACCTCACAGATACGCAGTATTTT. Translated, it gives CASSYQTHLTDTQYF.

DNA for the CDR3: TGCGCCAGCAGCCAAGATCCGGGGGCGGGTGGCTACACCTTC. Amino acids: CASSQDPGAGGYTF. J is TRBJ1-2 and V is TRBV4-1; TRBD1 might be the D (6 bases). Trimming removed 0 bases at V and 7 bases at J, with 12 bases between. The CDR3 runs to 14 residues. Germline lookup yields CDR1 MGHRA and CDR2 YSYEKL.

In its sample, this clonotype was seen a few times. The chain carries TRBV5-1 and TRBJ2-1, with 9 bases identical to TRBD2. V was pared by 4 bases and J by 2 bases, with 10 bases of the junction left unmatched. From germline, CDR1 is SGHRS and CDR2 YFSETQ. This CDR3 is 17 amino acids long. The DNA for the CDR3 is TGCGCCAGCAGCACCTCCCCACTAGCGGGTCCCTACAATGAGCAGTTCTTC. This gives the protein CASSTSPLAGPYNEQFF. The whole variable domain, remainder taken from reference TRBV5-1 and TRBJ2-1, is KAGVTQTPRYLIKTRGQQVTLSCSPISGHRSVSWYQQTPGQGLQFLFEYFSETQRNKGNFPGRFSGRQFSNSRSEMNVSTLELGDSALYLCASSTSPLAGPYNEQFFGPGTRLTVL.

The sample holds a few counts of this clonotype. The rearrangement joins TRBV6-2 or TRBV6-3 to TRBJ2-2; the D gene is possibly TRBD1 (5 bases). In germline, CDR1 is MNHEY, CDR2 SVGEGT. The CDR3 has 16 residues. V was cut by 6 bases and J by 2 bases, with 16 bases left in between. The CDR3: CASSPRLRTNTGELFF. The CDR3 bases are TGTGCCAGCAGCCCCCGATTGAGGACAAACACCGGGGAGCTGTTTTTT.

This clonotype occurred a few times. This chain joins TRBV7-9 and TRBJ2-7; D might be TRBD1 (6 bases). The germline V gene encodes CDR1 SEHNR and CDR2 FQNEAQ (reference sequence). V lost 5 bases and J 6 bases, leaving 17 bases between the germline ends. The CDR3 length is 14 residues. The CDR3 DNA reads TGTGCCAGCAGCGGAGGAACAGGGACGGGCGAGCAGTACTTC. Protein product: CASSGGTGTGEQYF. Variable domain in full (rest from reference TRBV7-9 and TRBJ2-7): DTGVSQNPRHKITKRGQNVTFRCDPISEHNRLYWYRQTLGQGPEFLTYFQNEAQLEKSRLLSDRFSAERPKGSFSTLEIQRTEQGDSAMYLCASSGGTGTGEQYFGPGTRLTVT.

The rearrangement joins TRBV20-1 to TRBJ2-3; 8 nucleotides align to TRBD1. The CDR3 runs to 17 residues. CDR1 DFQATT and CDR2 SNEGSKA come from the germline V gene (reference sequence). The V segment lost 3 bases and the J segment 0 bases; nucleotides outside the gene matches: 11. Here the CDR3 DNA reads TGCAGTGCTAGCCCACCCACCGGGACAGGAAGCACAGATACGCAGTATTTT. Residues: CSASPPTGTGSTDTQYF.

V usage is TRBV7-3 and J usage is TRBJ2-1, with 7 bases lining up with TRBD2. The J call may not be correct, given that the DNA end is closer to TRBJ2-7. The germline V gene encodes CDR1 SGHTA and CDR2 FQGTGA. This CDR3 region has 12 residues. The CDR3 DNA is TGTGCCAGCAGCCCTCAGCGGGGAGAGCAGTACGTC. The encoded protein is CASSPQRGEQYV.

This clonotype was picked up a small number of times. V usage is TRBV6-1 and J usage is TRBJ2-4, with D possibly being TRBD1 or TRBD2 (6 bases each). Deletions cut 5 bases from V and 8 bases from J, with 16 bases between. The CDR3 is 14 residues long. Germline CDR1 reads MNHNS; CDR2 reads SASEGT. In nucleotides, the CDR3 is TGTGCCAGCAGTAACAAGGGGGGTGAGGACATTCAGTACTTC. It specifies CASSNKGGEDIQYF.

J is TRBJ1-2 and V is TRBV6-2 or TRBV6-3; no reliable D call. CDR1 and CDR2 from the germline V gene are MNHEY and SVGEGT. This CDR3 is built from 14 residues. Between the trimmed V and J ends, which lost 4 bases and 6 bases, there was a span of 15 bases. CDR3: CASSSADPADGYTF. The CDR3 DNA sequence: TGTGCCAGCAGTTCCGCCGACCCCGCGGATGGCTACACCTTC.

As DNA, the CDR3 is TGTGCCACCAACGCCGGGTACCAAGAGACCCAGTACTTC. It yields the protein CATNAGYQETQYF. This chain connects TRBV24-1 to TRBJ2-5; D unclear. Trimming removed 8 bases from V and 0 bases from J, with 9 bases in between. This CDR3 contains 13 residues. Germline loops: CDR1 KGHDR, CDR2 SFDVKD.

This chain uses TRBV18 with TRBJ2-1; TRBD2 aligns across 14 bases. Trimming removed 5 bases from V and 0 bases from J; junction bases left unmatched: 3. The CDR3 sequence is 17 residues long. The germline V gene has CDR1 KGHSH and CDR2 LQKENI. The CDR3 DNA follows: TGTGCCAGCTCAAGACTAGCGGGAGGGAGCTCCTACAATGAGCAGTTCTTC. Protein sequence: CASSRLAGGSSYNEQFF.

This clonotype was recorded a few times. The genes are TRBV11-1 and TRBJ2-1, with TRBD1 identical over 7 bases. V dropped 5 bases and J dropped 12; count of bases not matched to a gene: 10. This CDR3 contains 13 residues. Germline CDR1 reads SGHAT; CDR2 reads FQDESV (reference sequence). Here the CDR3 reads CASSPRWGQRQFF. CDR3 bases: TGTGCCAGCAGCCCCAGGTGGGGACAGAGGCAGTTCTTC.

The chain combines TRBV9 with TRBJ2-1; D gene uncertain. In germline, CDR1 is SGDLS, CDR2 YYNGEE. The CDR3 is 16 residues long. V was pared by 0 bases and J by 0 bases, with 10 bases between. The CDR3 nucleotides are TGTGCCAGCAGCGTAGACAGCTGGAGCTCCTACAATGAGCAGTTCTTC. Translating it yields CASSVDSWSSYNEQFF.

This clonotype has just a few counts. The genes are TRBV7-3 and TRBJ1-5; D not certain. There are 13 residues in the CDR3. Germline V lookup: CDR1 SGHTA, CDR2 FQGTGA. V lost 3 bases to trimming and J lost 5 bases, with 8 bases between them. CDR3 DNA: TGTGCCAGCAGCTTCACAGCAGATCAGCCCCAGCATTTT. Protein product: CASSFTADQPQHF.

This chain links TRBV5-1 with TRBJ2-1; a possible D gene is TRBD1 (5 bases). Looked up from germline, CDR1 is SGHRS and CDR2 is YFSETQ. The CDR3 sequence is 14 residues long. The germline V and J ends were trimmed by 4 bases and 6 bases, with 14 bases remaining between them. CDR3 coding DNA: TGCGCCAGCAGCGTACCCAGGGCGAGCAATGAGCAGTTCTTC. This codes for CASSVPRASNEQFF.

In its sample, this clonotype was seen a few times. The rearrangement uses TRBV18 and TRBJ2-1; TRBD2 agrees at 12 bases. CDR1 KGHSH and CDR2 LQKENI come from the germline V gene. This CDR3 contains 16 residues. Trimming took 2 bases from V and 4 from J; bases not matched to a gene: 3. The CDR3 region is CASSPVLAGGYNEQFF. CDR3 coding DNA: TGTGCCAGCTCACCAGTGCTAGCGGGAGGGTACAATGAGCAGTTCTTC.

A word on this clonotype: Sequence at one end of the junction differs from germline and may be a read error. This rearrangement joins TRBV15 to TRBJ1-2; 11 positions agree with TRBD1. The CDR3 runs 14 residues. CDR1 is LNHNV and CDR2 is YYDKDF in the germline V gene (reference sequence). CDR3 amino acids: CATSRDPRTGGASF. CDR3 DNA: TGTGCCACCAGCAGAGACCCACGGACAGGGGGCGCTTCCTTC.

The chain links TRBV29-1 to TRBJ1-2; 10 nucleotides match TRBD1. The CDR3 runs to 14 residues. V dropped 2 bases and J dropped 8; count of bases not matched to a gene: 8. The V gene's germline CDR1 is SQVTM and CDR2 ANQGSEA. The CDR3: CSVESGQGVGGYTF. CDR3 bases: TGCAGCGTTGAATCCGGACAGGGGGTGGGAGGCTACACCTTC.

This clonotype was seen many times. V is TRBV12-3 or TRBV12-4 and J is TRBJ2-1; D might be TRBD1 (5 bases). V was pared by 3 bases and J by 2 bases, with 11 bases between. The CDR3 length is 15 residues. The CDR3 is CASSLGQGPYNEQFF. CDR3 sequence (DNA): TGTGCCAGCAGTTTGGGTCAGGGCCCCTACAATGAGCAGTTCTTC.

The gene calls are TRBV5-6 and TRBJ2-7; 7 nucleotides agree with TRBD1. The V gene end was trimmed by 2 bases and the J gene end by 3 bases; junction bases not matched to a gene: 5. Germline CDR1 reads SGHDT; CDR2 reads YYEEEE. The CDR3 spans 14 residues. The CDR3 nucleotides are TGTGCCAGCAGCTTCGTTGACAGGGTCTACGAGCAGTACTTC. Its protein is CASSFVDRVYEQYF.

This clonotype was recorded at least ten times. J is TRBJ2-4 and V is TRBV4-1; 7 positions agree with TRBD2. The CDR3 spans 15 residues. Unmatched junction bases numbered 1, after V lost 1 base and J lost 1 base. Germline V gene data show CDR1 as MGHRA and CDR2 as YSYEKL. The CDR3 nucleotides are TGCGCCAGCAGCCAAGTACTAGCGGCCAAAAACATTCAGTACTTC. Encoded protein: CASSQVLAAKNIQYF.

In its sample, this clonotype was seen a few times. The gene calls are TRBV4-1 and TRBJ2-7; 9 positions agree with TRBD2. The length of the CDR3 is 14 residues. J was trimmed by 3 bases and V by 4 bases; bases with no gene match: 4. CDR1 and CDR2 from the germline V gene are MGHRA and YSYEKL. The CDR3 sequence is CASSPSTSGYEQYF. The CDR3 bases are TGCGCCAGCAGCCCGTCGACTAGCGGCTACGAGCAGTACTTC.